Included here is one TCR beta chain sequence, with context. The antigen is unknown. The sample is drawn from a study of post-analysis software for immune sequencing data. Study overall: Relapsing-remitting, secondary progressive and progressive-relapsing courses of multiple sclerosis were included. Study outcomes and limitations: The study found TRBV5-6, TRBV5-1 and TRBV20-1 among five TRBV segments more frequent in patients than controls. Multiple sclerosis patients showed significantly lower normalized Chao1 diversity than controls did. Same-batch preparations were strongly co-clustered by F measure.

Researchers reported that TCR beta cDNA libraries carried unique molecular identifiers. T cells numbering 1 to 10 million yielded cDNA molecules that totaled about 500,000. One entry per CDR3 protein results from TCRdb running MiXCR on the PCR reads. This sample carries roughly 730,000 distinct CDR3 sequences, roughly 29% of them seen once, and the ten largest clones take under 0.7%. Trimming left V 2 bases short and J 2 bases short, with 18 bases between. The CDR3 consists of 18 residues. CDR1 is SGHAT and CDR2 is FQNNGV in the germline V gene. Input material: blood. The chain employs TRBV11-2 and TRBJ2-2, with D tentatively TRBD1 (6 bases). This sequence originates from a girl aged 5 to 17 with multiple sclerosis. The CDR3 DNA sequence: TGTGCCAGCAGCTTAAAGGGATCAGCGGACAGAAACACCGGGGAGCTGTTTTTT. It specifies CASSLKGSADRNTGELFF.